This T cell receptor (beta chain) came from a study of shared clonotypes between healthy human individuals. Study results and limitations: Clonotypes not shared had lower generation probabilities than those common to all four donors. Investigators expected sequencing depth to affect clonotype sharing among donors.

This clone was seen once. The antigen remains unidentified. Healthy HIV-negative adults with no recent acute infections or vaccinations were recruited as donors. Assay: immunoSEQ multiplex PCR; the TCRdb copy retains only in-frame clones and omits some. Of some 2,000,000 clones listed, more than 90% are singletons. The CDR3 is 14 amino acids. The germline gives CDR1 SNHLY, CDR2 FYNNEI. J gave up 7 bases and V 6 bases, and 8 bases lay outside the gene matches. The chain couples TRBV2 to TRBJ2-7, with TRBD2 identical over 11 bases. The sequencing sample was made of naive CD4+ T cells sorted from blood. Subset given: CD45RA+ positively selected. The receptor comes from a man younger than 30 in good health. The DNA for the CDR3 is TGTGCCAGCAGCCCTACTAGCGGGAGCTTTGAGCAGTACTTC. Residues: CASSPTSGSFEQYF.